Reported below is one T cell receptor beta chain. Its antigen is not identified. Template material for amplifying TCR beta CDR3 regions consisted of RNA transcripts. A first-round RT-PCR of the TCR CDR3 used the HTBI primer set. TCRdb recomputed calls from the multiplex PCR reads with MiXCR, one row per CDR3 protein. The profile shows about 100,000 distinct CDR3 sequences, 16% of them singletons. CDR1 is SGHNT and CDR2 is YENEEA in the germline V gene. The CDR3 length is 16 residues. Trimming took off 6 bases at V and 4 bases at J, with 18 bases between the two ends. This entry comes from a study of T cells in Graves' hyperthyroidism and ophthalmopathy. Overall study context: The initial diagnosis was the point when peripheral blood was collected, ahead of any treatment. Study conclusions and caveats: The model anticipated ophthalmopathy a median around six months pre-onset.

Cells are PBMCs isolated from around 10 ml of fresh blood. V is TRBV11-3 and J is TRBJ2-2, with D tentatively TRBD1 (8 bases). This TCR was sampled from a woman between 50 and 59 years old with Graves' hyperthyroidism. Sequencing was done on a sample of blood. The CDR3 nucleotides read TGTGCCAGCAGACCAGACAGGGGCGGGAGCACCGGGGAGCTGTTTTTT. This translates into CASRPDRGGSTGELFF.